The T cell receptor beta chain under discussion was sequenced for a study of cytomegalovirus exposure and HLA in healthy donors. Remarks on this clone: Its target is not known.

Germline values: CDR1 MNHNS, CDR2 SASEGT. V lost 4 bases to trimming and J lost 2 bases; unmatched junction nucleotides: 2. The CDR3 sequence is 15 residues long. Study observations and caveats: Some segments of the V type, notably TRBV6-2 and TRBV6-3, were excluded as indistinguishable. It was in a later analysis that TCR association rates were seen to vary by HLA locus, highest for DRB1 and lowest for HLA-C. The availability of immune exposure information extended only to CMV serostatus.

The PCR employed 60 Vbeta primers together with 13 Jbeta primers. TCRdb's table, derived via immunoSEQ multiplex PCR, lists solely in-frame clones and lacks some. This table has 80,000 to 95,000 clones, approximately 79% appearing once. Input material: PBMCs. V and J are TRBV6-1 and TRBJ2-3; the match to TRBD2 covers 11 bases. The clonotype was recovered from a female donor in good health and CMV-seronegative. The CDR3 is CASSGLAGTTDTQYF. Here the CDR3 DNA reads TGTGCCAGCAGTGGACTAGCGGGGACCACAGATACGCAGTATTTT.